The 8 T cell receptor beta chains given below trace back to one sample, sequenced in a study of shared clonotypes between healthy human individuals. Sequencing used immunoSEQ multiplex PCR; TCRdb keeps in-frame clones, though not all of them. The sample consists of about half a million clones, around 80% of them appearing once. What was sequenced was PBMCs. These receptors all come from a woman in her 40s in good health. Some clones in this sample may be carry-over from other donors' samples.

CDR3 sequence (DNA): TGCGCCAGCAGCCAATTGTACCTCGGGGGTAATGAGCAGTTCTTC. Encoded protein: CASSQLYLGGNEQFF. The chain has TRBV4-1 and TRBJ2-1; tentative D call: TRBD2 (6 bases). This CDR3 has 15 residues. From germline, CDR1 is MGHRA and CDR2 YSYEKL. The V gene lost 2 bases and the J gene lost 7 bases, with 15 bases spanning the gap.

As for this clone: The CDR3 carries no conserved terminal phenylalanine or tryptophan, so it likely arises from a read error. This chain connects TRBV30 to TRBJ1-2; D remains unclear. V was shortened by 2 bases and J by 10 bases, with 11 bases between the two germline ends. The CDR3 loop spans 11 amino acids. Germline V gene sequence: CDR1 GTSNPN, CDR2 SVGIG (reference sequence). CDR3 sequence reads: CAWSSPADYTL. As DNA, the CDR3 is TGTGCCTGGAGTTCTCCCGCAGACTACACCTTA.

This clone was recorded a few times. The CDR3 here is CATSGRDRDRDSYEQYF. As DNA, the CDR3 is TGTGCCACCAGCGGTAGAGACCGGGACAGGGACTCCTACGAGCAGTACTTC. The chain employs TRBV15 and TRBJ2-7; 9 nucleotides line up with TRBD1. The CDR3 has 17 residues. V lost 5 bases and J lost 0; bases outside the gene matches: 11. Germline-derived CDR1 and CDR2 are LNHNV and YYDKDF (reference sequence).

In its sample, this clone was seen once. The chain uses TRBV10-3 and TRBJ2-5; D is uncertain. Near its end, the DNA agrees better with TRBJ2-7, so the J call may be wrong. This CDR3 has 11 residues. Germline CDR1 ENHRY, CDR2 SYGVKD. The CDR3 spells CAISESDEQYF. The CDR3 bases are TGTGCCATCAGTGAGAGCGACGAGCAGTACTTC.

This clone appeared once. The chain is built from TRBV19 and TRBJ2-7, with D perhaps TRBD2 (6 bases). V lost 5 bases, J lost 7 bases, and 15 bases lay in between. The CDR3 covers 13 residues. Germline assignment: CDR1 LNHDA and CDR2 SQIVND (reference sequence). The CDR3 loop is CASSAGTSLEQYF. DNA for the CDR3: TGTGCCAGTAGTGCCGGGACTTCTTTGGAGCAGTACTTC.

V and J are TRBV29-1 and TRBJ2-1; possible D gene TRBD1, 6 bases. The germline gives CDR1 SQVTM, CDR2 ANQGSEA. V shed 6 bases and J shed 7 bases, with 19 bases lying between them. There are 14 residues in the CDR3. Written as DNA, the CDR3 is TGCAGCGTAAGTAGGGGGAACAGTCAAAATGAGCAGTTCTTC. Its protein is CSVSRGNSQNEQFF.

This clone was detected many times. CDR3 loop: CASRGATGEQYF. The CDR3 nucleotides are TGTGCCAGCAGGGGGGCCACGGGGGAGCAGTACTTC. The chain has TRBV6-1 and TRBJ2-7; a weak D match, TRBD1 (6 bases). The CDR3 has 12 amino acids. V shed 6 bases and J shed 7 bases, with 13 bases lying between them. Germline CDR1 reads MNHNS; CDR2 reads SASEGT.

V gene TRBV6-5 combines with J gene TRBJ2-5; no clear D gene. The V and J ends lost 6 bases and 4 bases respectively, with 18 bases between them. CDR1 and CDR2 (germline): MNHEY, SVGAGI. The CDR3 is 15 amino acids. The CDR3 spells CASSLGPGRGETQYF. CDR3 coding DNA: TGTGCCAGCAGCTTAGGGCCCGGGCGAGGAGAGACCCAGTACTTC.